Listed below are T cell receptor beta chains from one sample, sequenced in a study of T cell responses to AZD1222 COVID-19 vaccine. Some clones are missing from TCRdb's copy, which holds only in-frame ones; the method was immunoSEQ multiplex PCR. The repertoire consists of around 52,000 clones, with about 90% occurring once and the leading ten covering around 15%. Source: peripheral blood, taken on day 0 of AZD1222 vaccination. Receptors were obtained from an adult in good health. CDR3s include the opening cysteine and the closing phenylalanine or tryptophan. A D gene is named only where the DNA matches it firmly. A clone size is listed for some rows: how often the clone was seen (once, few, many), or a class if it is expanded.

TRBD2,TRBJ2-3,-,TRBV14,CASSQDLAVLTYTDTQYF,TGTGCCAGCAGCCAAGATCTAGCGGTTCTTACCTACACAGATACGCAGTATTTT
-,TRBJ1-4,-,TRBV5-4,CASSSRLQGGGEKLFF,TGTGCCAGCAGCTCCAGATTACAGGGCGGAGGGGAAAAACTGTTTTTT
TRBD1,TRBJ1-4,-,TRBV30,CAWRRQGGNEKLFF,TGTGCTTGGAGGAGACAGGGGGGTAATGAAAAACTGTTTTTT
TRBD1,TRBJ2-1,-,TRBV4-1,CASSQRTGNNEQFF,TGCGCCAGCAGCCAGAGGACAGGGAACAATGAGCAGTTCTTC
TRBD1,TRBJ1-1,-,TRBV28,CASSITGGTEAFF,TGTGCCAGCAGTATAACAGGGGGCACTGAAGCTTTCTTT
-,TRBJ2-7,-,TRBV7-8,CASSLAFAGTYEQYF,TGTGCCAGCAGCTTAGCGTTCGCGGGGACCTACGAGCAGTACTTC
-,TRBJ2-5,-,TRBV27,CAQRGAVLDRVGPYHGTQETQYF,TGTGCCCAAAGGGGAGCTGTTCTAGACCGGGTAGGACCGTATCATGGGACCCAAGAGACCCAGTACTTC
-,TRBJ2-6,-,TRBV25-1,CASSELGTRYGANVLTF,TGTGCCAGCAGTGAATTGGGGACGCGCTATGGGGCCAACGTCCTGACTTTC
TRBD1,TRBJ1-4,-,TRBV2,CASSDLTGGSEKLFF,TGTGCCAGCAGTGACTTGACAGGGGGCTCTGAAAAACTGTTTTTT
TRBD1,TRBJ1-1,-,TRBV19,CASSPQGAVNTEAFF,TGTGCCAGTAGTCCCCAGGGGGCGGTTAACACTGAAGCTTTCTTT
-,TRBJ2-2,-,TRBV11-1,CASSSSGDTGELFF,TGTGCCAGCAGCTCGTCGGGAGACACCGGGGAGCTGTTTTTT
-,TRBJ1-1,-,TRBV28,CASSLSRSEAFF,TGTGCCAGCAGTTTATCTCGCTCTGAAGCTTTCTTT
-,TRBJ1-1,once,TRBV3-1/TRBV3-2,CASSQDRWNTEAFF,TGTGCCAGCAGCCAGGACCGGTGGAACACTGAAGCTTTCTTT
-,TRBJ1-5,-,TRBV6-5,CASSLRTGHAQPQHF,TGTGCCAGCAGTCTCAGGACGGGGCACGCTCAGCCCCAGCATTTT
-,TRBJ2-4,-,TRBV6-5,CASSLFAGAGNIQYF,TGTGCCAGCAGTCTTTTTGCGGGGGCGGGAAACATTCAGTACTTC
-,TRBJ1-6,-,TRBV7-8,CASSVAGGSSYNSPLHF,TGTGCCAGCAGTGTCGCGGGGGGGAGCTCCTATAATTCACCCCTCCACTTT
TRBD2,TRBJ2-4,-,TRBV19,CASSPGRGARDIQYF,TGTGCCAGTAGCCCGGGGCGGGGGGCGAGAGACATTCAGTACTTC
-,TRBJ2-3,-,TRBV28,CASSQRTSTDTQYF,TGTGCCAGCAGCCAGCGGACCAGCACAGATACGCAGTATTTT
-,TRBJ2-1,-,TRBV9,CASSVGPPYNEQFF,TGTGCCAGCAGCGTGGGACCGCCCTATAATGAGCAGTTCTTC
-,TRBJ2-7,-,TRBV16,CASSQSVLYEQYF,TGTGCCAGCAGCCAATCGGTACTCTACGAGCAGTACTTC
-,TRBJ1-1,few,TRBV13,CASSNYLRGSNTEAFF,TGTGCCAGCAGCAACTACCTCAGGGGCTCTAACACTGAAGCTTTCTTT
-,TRBJ2-3,few,TRBV28,CASSTNPTDTQYF,TGTGCCAGCAGTACTAACCCAACAGATACGCAGTATTTT
-,TRBJ2-6,-,TRBV2,CASSEARSSGANVLTF,TGTGCCAGCAGTGAAGCGCGTAGCTCTGGGGCCAACGTCCTGACTTTC
-,TRBJ1-2,-,TRBV27,CASSLTTPANYGYTF,TGTGCCAGCAGTTTAACGACACCTGCGAACTATGGCTACACCTTC
-,TRBJ1-2,-,TRBV6-5,CASRQYDDYGYTF,TGTGCCAGCAGGCAGTACGACGACTATGGCTACACCTTC
-,TRBJ2-3,-,TRBV2,CASSDGHIDTQYF,TGTGCCAGCTCGGACGGACATATAGATACGCAGTATTTT
TRBD1,TRBJ1-5,-,TRBV19,CASRISDRSNQPQHF,TGTGCCAGTAGAATCTCGGACAGGAGCAATCAGCCCCAGCATTTT
TRBD2,TRBJ2-3,-,TRBV7-8,CASSSGTSGHTDTQYF,TGTGCCAGCAGCTCCGGGACTAGCGGACACACAGATACGCAGTATTTT
TRBD1,TRBJ2-5,-,TRBV19,CASSTGDRAYQETQYF,TGTGCCAGTAGTACAGGGGACAGGGCATACCAAGAGACCCAGTACTTC
TRBD1,TRBJ2-3,-,TRBV2,CASSAPQYRGHVRF,TGTGCCAGCAGCGCCCCGCAATACAGGGGCCACGTTCGTTTT
TRBD1,TRBJ2-7,-,TRBV5-1,CASSTWTGVIYEQYF,TGCGCCAGCAGCACCTGGACAGGGGTTATCTACGAGCAGTACTTC
-,TRBJ1-1,-,TRBV21-1,CASSKWEGFCEDRGLNTEAFF,TGTGCCAGCAGCAAATGGGAAGGTTTTTGCGAGGACAGGGGTTTAAACACTGAAGCTTTCTTT
-,TRBJ2-3,-,TRBV7-8,CASSLLGGTAGRGSGHTQYF,TGTGCCAGCAGCTTACTTGGGGGGACCGCAGGGCGTGGGTCCGGGCATACGCAGTATTTT
-,TRBJ2-7,-,TRBV4-1,CASSQHAREQYF,TGCGCCAGCAGCCAGCATGCTCGGGAGCAGTACTTC
-,TRBJ1-1,-,TRBV7-8,CASSLGQGWTEAFF,TGTGCCAGCAGCTTAGGTCAGGGGTGGACTGAAGCTTTCTTT
TRBD2,TRBJ2-1,-,TRBV4-2,CASSLTSGSQSQFF,TGTGCCAGCAGTCTGACTAGCGGGAGTCAGAGTCAGTTCTTC
TRBD1,TRBJ2-7,once,TRBV6-2/TRBV6-3,CASSGPGQGTYEQYF,TGTGCCAGCAGTGGACCGGGACAGGGCACCTACGAGCAGTACTTC
-,TRBJ2-3,-,TRBV7-2,CASRSEGDTQYF,TGTGCCAGCAGATCCGAGGGAGATACGCAGTATTTT
-,TRBJ2-2,once,TRBV28,CASTHPRHHTGELFF,TGTGCCAGCACCCATCCCCGACATCACACCGGGGAGCTGTTTTTT
-,TRBJ1-1,-,TRBV2,CASSRGGSAFF,TGTGCCAGCAGTCGTGGGGGATCCGCTTTCTTT
TRBD1,TRBJ2-2,-,TRBV24-1,CATSDPGQGENTGELFF,TGTGCCACCAGTGACCCGGGACAGGGCGAAAACACCGGGGAGCTGTTTTTT
-,TRBJ1-4,-,TRBV5-1,CASSPQGFNEKLFF,TGCGCCAGCAGCCCACAGGGTTTTAATGAAAAACTGTTTTTT
-,TRBJ2-1,-,TRBV11-3,CASSLGSSGTSSYNEQFF,TGTGCCAGCAGCTTAGGATCTTCGGGGACAAGCTCCTACAATGAGCAGTTCTTC
-,TRBJ1-2,-,TRBV28,CASSIQRGGHGYTF,TGTGCCAGCAGTATACAAAGGGGGGGACATGGCTACACCTTC
-,TRBJ1-1,medium-sized,TRBV6-4,CASSDRENTEAFF,TGTGCCAGCAGTGACAGGGAAAACACTGAAGCTTTCTTT
TRBD1,TRBJ1-2,few,TRBV30,CAWSPNGQGDGYTF,TGTGCCTGGAGTCCTAATGGACAGGGGGATGGCTACACCTTC
-,TRBJ1-5,-,TRBV7-2,CASSDTGNQPQHF,TGTGCCAGCAGCGATACAGGGAATCAGCCCCAGCATTTT
-,TRBJ1-2,-,TRBV24-1,CATSDPGREDGYTF,TGTGCCACCAGTGATCCGGGCAGGGAGGATGGCTACACCTTC
-,TRBJ2-1,-,TRBV30,CAWSKGPDEQFF,TGTGCCTGGAGTAAGGGTCCGGATGAGCAGTTCTTC
TRBD2,TRBJ2-1,-,TRBV7-9,CASSPGLAGFAEQFF,TGTGCCAGCAGCCCGGGACTAGCGGGATTTGCCGAGCAGTTCTTC
-,TRBJ1-2,-,TRBV5-6,CASSLAGNYGYTF,TGTGCCAGCAGCTTGGCGGGGAACTATGGCTACACCTTC
-,TRBJ1-2,-,TRBV6-5,CASSYSSGGNYGYTF,TGTGCCAGCAGTTACTCATCCGGGGGCAACTATGGCTACACCTTC
TRBD1,TRBJ2-7,-,TRBV7-3,CASSWQDRDLF,TGTGCCAGCAGCTGGCAGGACAGGGATTTATTC
-,TRBJ2-7,-,TRBV2,CASSGTAREQYF,TGTGCCAGCAGTGGGACGGCGCGGGAGCAGTACTTC
-,TRBJ2-3,-,TRBV7-8,CASSFEGSLTQYF,TGTGCCAGCAGCTTTGAGGGGTCTTTGACGCAGTATTTT
-,TRBJ2-7,-,TRBV7-3,CASSSHGGLIYEQYF,TGTGCCAGCAGCTCACATGGAGGTCTCATCTACGAGCAGTACTTC
-,TRBJ1-2,-,TRBV2,CASRLGYGYTF,TGTGCCAGCCGACTAGGGTATGGCTACACCTTC
-,TRBJ2-1,-,TRBV4-2,CASSQEGRDGYNEQFF,TGTGCCAGCAGCCAAGAAGGCAGGGATGGCTACAATGAGCAGTTCTTC
TRBD2,TRBJ2-3,-,TRBV9,CASSGVGRDTQYF,TGTGCCAGCAGCGGTGTCGGGAGGGATACGCAGTATTTT
-,TRBJ1-4,once,TRBV4-1,CASSQEPGPEKLFF,TGCGCCAGCAGCCAAGAGCCAGGCCCCGAAAAACTGTTTTTT